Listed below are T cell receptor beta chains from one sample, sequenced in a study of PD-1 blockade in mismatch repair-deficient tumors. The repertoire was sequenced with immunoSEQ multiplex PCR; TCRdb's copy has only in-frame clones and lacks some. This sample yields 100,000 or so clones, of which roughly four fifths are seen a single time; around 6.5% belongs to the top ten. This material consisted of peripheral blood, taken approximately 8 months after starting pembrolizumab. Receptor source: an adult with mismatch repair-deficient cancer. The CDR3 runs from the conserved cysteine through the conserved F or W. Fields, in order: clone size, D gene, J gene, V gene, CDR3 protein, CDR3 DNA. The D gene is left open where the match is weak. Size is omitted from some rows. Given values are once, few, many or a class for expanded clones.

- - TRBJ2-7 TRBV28 CASSLLLGVYEQYF TGTGCCAGCAGTTTATTATTAGGGGTCTACGAGCAGTACTTC
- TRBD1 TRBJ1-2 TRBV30 CAWSLQGARDGYTF TGTGCCTGGAGTCTTCAGGGGGCAAGGGATGGCTACACCTTC
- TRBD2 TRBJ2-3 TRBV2 CASIFGGSTDTQYF TGTGCCAGCATTTTCGGGGGGAGCACAGATACGCAGTATTTT
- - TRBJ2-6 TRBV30 CACSYSGANVLTF TGTGCCTGTTCTTACTCTGGGGCCAACGTCCTGACTTTC
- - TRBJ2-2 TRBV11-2 CASSLDTANTGELFF TGTGCCAGCAGCTTAGATACAGCGAACACCGGGGAGCTGTTTTTT
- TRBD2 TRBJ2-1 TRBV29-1 CSVDTSGILTEQFF TGCAGCGTTGACACTAGCGGGATACTTACTGAGCAGTTCTTC
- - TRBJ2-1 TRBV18 CASSPSEGSSQEQFF TGTGCCAGCTCACCAAGTGAGGGGAGCAGCCAGGAGCAGTTCTTC
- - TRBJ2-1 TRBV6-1 CASSEGSDEQFF TGTGCCAGCAGTGAAGGTTCAGATGAGCAGTTCTTC
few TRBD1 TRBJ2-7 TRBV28 CASTPTGTGGAGQYF TGTGCCAGCACCCCAACCGGGACAGGGGGCGCCGGGCAGTACTTC
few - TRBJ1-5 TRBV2 CASREGGLQPQHF TGTGCCAGCAGGGAGGGGGGGCTTCAGCCCCAGCATTTT
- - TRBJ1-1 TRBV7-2 CASSLARVATEAFF TGTGCCAGCAGCTTAGCTCGGGTAGCCACTGAAGCTTTCTTT
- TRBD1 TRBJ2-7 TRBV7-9 CASSNSGTDYEQYF TGTGCCAGCAGCAACTCCGGGACAGACTACGAGCAGTACTTC
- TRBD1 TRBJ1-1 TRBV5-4 CASSLGQGTNTEAFF TGTGCCAGCAGCTTGGGACAGGGGACGAACACTGAAGCTTTCTTT
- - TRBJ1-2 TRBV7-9 CASSLGTSTF TGTGCCAGCAGCCTTGGGACATCCACCTTC
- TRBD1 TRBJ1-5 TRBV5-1 CASSWGTEFNQPQHF TGCGCCAGCAGCTGGGGGACAGAATTCAATCAGCCCCAGCATTTT
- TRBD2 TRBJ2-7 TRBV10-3 CAISIAGGNSYEQYF TGTGCCATCAGCATAGCGGGAGGCAACTCGTACGAGCAGTACTTC
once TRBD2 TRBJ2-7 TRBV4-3 CASSSGLAGTSGQYF TGCGCCAGCAGCTCGGGACTAGCGGGAACCTCCGGGCAGTACTTC
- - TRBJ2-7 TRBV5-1 CASSRSTSYEQYF TGCGCCAGCAGCCGGAGTACTTCCTACGAGCAGTACTTC
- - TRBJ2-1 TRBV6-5 CASSYAGQLYNEQFF TGTGCCAGCAGTTACGCCGGACAGCTATACAATGAGCAGTTCTTC
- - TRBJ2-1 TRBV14 CASSHRGNEQFF TGTGCCAGCAGCCATCGGGGCAATGAGCAGTTCTTC
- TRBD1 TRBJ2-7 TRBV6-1 CASLLGTGFYEQYF TGTGCCAGTTTACTCGGGACAGGGTTCTACGAGCAGTACTTC
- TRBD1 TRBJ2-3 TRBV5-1 CASSLDRTGADTQYF TGCGCCAGCAGCTTGGACCGGACAGGGGCAGATACGCAGTATTTT
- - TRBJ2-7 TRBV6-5 CASRTFGNEQYF TGTGCCAGCAGAACGTTCGGGAACGAGCAGTACTTC
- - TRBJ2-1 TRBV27 CASSLGPAVNEQFF TGTGCCAGCAGTTTAGGACCTGCGGTCAATGAGCAGTTCTTC
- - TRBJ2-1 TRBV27 CASSLWEGVRNEQFF TGTGCCAGCAGTTTATGGGAGGGGGTGCGGAATGAGCAGTTCTTC
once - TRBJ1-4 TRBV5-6 CASSAWAGTNEKLFF TGTGCCAGCAGCGCGTGGGCGGGAACTAATGAAAAACTGTTTTTT
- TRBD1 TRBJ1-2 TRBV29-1 CSVWDRVLNYGYTF TGCAGCGTGTGGGACAGGGTACTTAACTATGGCTACACCTTC
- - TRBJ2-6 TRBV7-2 CASSTDISGANVLTF TGTGCCAGCAGCACGGACATTTCTGGGGCCAACGTCCTGACTTTC
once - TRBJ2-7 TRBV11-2 CASSLGTHSYEQYF TGTGCCAGCAGCTTAGGGACACACTCCTACGAGCAGTACTTC
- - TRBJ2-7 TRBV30 CVEGRDTYEQYF TGTGTAGAGGGTCGGGACACCTACGAGCAGTACTTC
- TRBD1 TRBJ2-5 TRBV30 CAWSAIGTGEETQYF TGTGCCTGGAGCGCCATCGGGACAGGGGAAGAGACCCAGTACTTC
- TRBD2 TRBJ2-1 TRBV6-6 CASSYKASGINEQFF TGTGCCAGCAGTTACAAGGCTAGCGGTATCAATGAGCAGTTCTTC
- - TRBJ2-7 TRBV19 CASNSGTWGYEQYF TGTGCCAGTAATTCTGGGACATGGGGGTACGAGCAGTACTTC
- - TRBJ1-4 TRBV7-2 CASSPGTANLEKLFF TGTGCCAGCAGCCCTGGGACGGCAAATCTCGAAAAACTGTTTTTT
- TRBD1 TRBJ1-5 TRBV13 CASSLGADRVSNQPQHF TGTGCCAGCAGCTTAGGGGCTGACAGGGTGAGCAATCAGCCCCAGCATTTT
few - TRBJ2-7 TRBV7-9 CASSSAPRGEFYEQYF TGTGCCAGCAGCTCAGCCCCGCGGGGTGAGTTCTACGAGCAGTACTTC
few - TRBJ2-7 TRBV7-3 CASSRTVYDEQYF TGTGCCAGCAGCCGGACAGTCTATGACGAGCAGTACTTC
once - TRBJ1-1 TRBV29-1 CSVEGSRTEAFF TGCAGCGTTGAAGGGTCGAGGACTGAAGCTTTCTTT
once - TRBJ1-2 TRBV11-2 CASSSNTGHANGYTF TGTGCCAGCAGCTCCAACACGGGACACGCTAATGGCTACACCTTC
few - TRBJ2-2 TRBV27 CASRIGFSGELFF TGTGCCAGCCGAATCGGGTTCTCCGGGGAGCTGTTTTTT
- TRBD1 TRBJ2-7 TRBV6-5 CASSWDREYEQYF TGTGCCAGCAGTTGGGACAGGGAGTACGAGCAGTACTTC
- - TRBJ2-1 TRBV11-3 CASSLLAPYNEQFF TGTGCCAGCAGCCTATTGGCCCCCTACAATGAGCAGTTCTTC
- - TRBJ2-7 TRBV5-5 CASRPGSRYEQYF TGTGCCAGCAGGCCAGGTTCCCGCTACGAGCAGTACTTC
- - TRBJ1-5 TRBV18 CASSPGASNQPQHF TGTGCCAGCTCACCAGGGGCTAGCAATCAGCCCCAGCATTTT
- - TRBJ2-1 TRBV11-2 CASSLAGVYNEQFF TGTGCCAGCAGCTTAGCGGGAGTATACAATGAGCAGTTCTTC
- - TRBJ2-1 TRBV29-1 CSVDRTAREQFF TGCAGCGTTGATAGGACAGCTCGTGAGCAGTTCTTC
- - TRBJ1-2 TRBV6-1 CASSERGRGYTF TGTGCCAGCAGTGAGAGGGGAAGAGGCTACACCTTC
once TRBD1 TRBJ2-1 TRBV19 CASSNRGTNNEQFF TGTGCCAGTTCGAACAGGGGAACTAACAATGAGCAGTTCTTC
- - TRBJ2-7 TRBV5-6 CASSLWTDVEQYF TGTGCCAGCAGCTTGTGGACAGACGTCGAGCAGTACTTC